The rows below give T cell receptor beta chains drawn from one sample of a study of beta chain features in type 1 diabetes. The repertoire was sequenced with immunoSEQ multiplex PCR; TCRdb's copy has only in-frame clones and lacks some. Seen here are roughly 160,000 clones, around 8% observed once, and the top ten hold approximately 0.87%. Sequenced: central memory CD4+ T cells from blood. The receptor source for this set is a woman aged 40 to 50 with type 1 diabetes. CDR3s include the opening cysteine and the closing phenylalanine or tryptophan. A D gene is named only where the DNA matches it firmly. Only part of the rows carry a size: once, few, many, or a class if the clone is expanded.

v_gene	j_gene	d_gene	abundance	CDR3nt	CDR3aa
TRBV28	TRBJ2-5	.	few	TGTGCCAGCAGTTTATTACAGGGTCGAGAGACCCAGTACTTC	CASSLLQGRETQYF
TRBV7-9	TRBJ2-7	TRBD2	few	TGTGCCAGCAGCGCTCTTATAGCGGGGGGCCCTACACAGTACTTC	CASSALIAGGPTQYF
TRBV5-4	TRBJ1-2	.	few	TGTGCCAGCAGCTTCGGGGGGGTTAAGGAGCCCTATGGCTACACCTTC	CASSFGGVKEPYGYTF
TRBV6-5	TRBJ1-1	TRBD1	few	TGTGCCAGCAGTCGGGACAGGGACAACACTGAAGCTTTCTTT	CASSRDRDNTEAFF
TRBV7-8	TRBJ2-5	.	few	TGTGCCAGCAGCTTATATCGAGGGCAAGAGACCCAGTACTTC	CASSLYRGQETQYF
TRBV9	TRBJ1-4	TRBD1	.	TGTGCCAGCAGCGCCACAGGGGCTTCTAATGAAAAACTGTTTTTT	CASSATGASNEKLFF
TRBV15	TRBJ2-6	.	few	TGTGCCACCAGCAGCGGACACCTCAGCTCTGGGGCCAACGTCCTGACTTTC	CATSSGHLSSGANVLTF
TRBV11-1	TRBJ2-5	TRBD1	.	TGTGCCAGCAGCCGGACAGGGGCAGAGACCCAGTACTTC	CASSRTGAETQYF
TRBV7-2	TRBJ2-3	.	.	TGTGCCAGCAGCTTGGGGGGTCATACGCAGTATTTT	CASSLGGHTQYF
TRBV2	TRBJ2-4	TRBD1	.	TGTGCCAGCGAGTACGACAGGGGATCCAAAAACATTCAGTACTTC	CASEYDRGSKNIQYF
TRBV11-3	TRBJ2-2	TRBD2	few	TGTGCCAGCAGCAGCACGGGGGGGCTGAACACCGGGGAGCTGTTTTTT	CASSSTGGLNTGELFF
TRBV7-2	TRBJ2-7	.	.	TGTGCCAGCAGCCTCGACAGGAGCTCCTACGAGCAGTACTTC	CASSLDRSSYEQYF
TRBV15	TRBJ1-1	TRBD1	.	TGTGCCACCAGCTTAATGACAGGGCTAAGGGACACTGAAGCTTTCTTT	CATSLMTGLRDTEAFF
TRBV18	TRBJ2-1	.	.	TGTGCCAGCTCGCGGGAAGGGGACCCTGAGCCCTCCTACAATGAGCAGTTCTTC	CASSREGDPEPSYNEQFF
TRBV18	TRBJ1-1	.	few	TGTGCCAGCTCATCGGGGGAATCTGAAGCTTTCTTT	CASSSGESEAFF
TRBV30	TRBJ1-2	.	few	TGTGCCTGGGGGTCCATCCTCGGACTTAGGTCCTATGGCTACACCTTC	CAWGSILGLRSYGYTF
TRBV7-9	TRBJ2-7	TRBD1	.	TGTGCCAGCAGCTCCCGACAGGGTGCCAACGAGCAGTACTTC	CASSSRQGANEQYF
TRBV30	TRBJ2-1	.	many	TGTGCCTGGACACTGAGACCCGGCCAGCGGTTCTTC	CAWTLRPGQRFF
TRBV5-6	TRBJ1-2	.	few	TGTGCCAGTACTGACAATAACTATGGCTACACCTTC	CASTDNNYGYTF
TRBV28	TRBJ1-2	TRBD1	.	TGTGCCAGCAGTTCGAGGACAGGGGGGAGTTTCTATGGCTACACCTTC	CASSSRTGGSFYGYTF
TRBV28	TRBJ1-1	TRBD1	many	TGTGCCAGCTTCTCCCCGGACAGGGAGGCTTTCTTT	CASFSPDREAFF
TRBV4-1	TRBJ1-6	TRBD1	many	TGCGCCAGCAGCCGGGGACGACAGGGGAAAAATTCACCCCTCCACTTT	CASSRGRQGKNSPLHF
TRBV29-1	TRBJ2-3	.	few	TGCAGCGTTCGGTTTTCGGCGGTGGGCACAGATACGCAGTATTTT	CSVRFSAVGTDTQYF
TRBV29-1	TRBJ1-2	.	few	TGCAGCTTCGGGGAGGGGGGAAGTTACACCTTC	CSFGEGGSYTF
TRBV6-5	TRBJ1-5	.	few	TGTGCCAGCGCTCCGGGGGAATGGGGGCCCCAGCATTTT	CASAPGEWGPQHF
TRBV15	TRBJ2-1	TRBD2	.	TGTGCCACCAGCAGAGGAAATAGCGGGGACTACAATGAGCAGTTCTTC	CATSRGNSGDYNEQFF
TRBV5-1	TRBJ2-7	.	few	TGCGCCAGCAGCCAGGGACTCCCTGGGGACGAGCAGTACTTC	CASSQGLPGDEQYF
TRBV11-2	TRBJ1-3	.	.	TGTGCCAGCAGCTTTCGAACACAGGGAACAGGAAACACCATATATTTT	CASSFRTQGTGNTIYF
TRBV9	TRBJ1-2	.	few	TGTGCCAGCAACGGGGACACTAACTATGGCTACACCTTC	CASNGDTNYGYTF
TRBV2	TRBJ1-2	TRBD1	few	TGTGCCAGCAGAGAATCACAGGGGAACTATGGCTACACCTTC	CASRESQGNYGYTF
TRBV9	TRBJ2-1	.	many	TGTGCCAGCAGCGTAGCCGGTTCAAGCTCCTACAATGAGCAGTTCTTC	CASSVAGSSSYNEQFF
TRBV15	TRBJ1-1	TRBD1	few	TGTGCCACCAGCGGACAGGGGAGGAACACTGAAGCTTTCTTT	CATSGQGRNTEAFF
TRBV11-2	TRBJ2-6	.	few	TGTGCCAGCAGCCCCCGGGAGCTTGGCTCTGGGGCCAACGTCCTGACTTTC	CASSPRELGSGANVLTF
TRBV5-6	TRBJ1-1	TRBD1	few	TGTGCCAGCAGCTTGAGGCGGACAGGGGGCGGTTGGATGGTGGGATTT	CASSLRRTGGGWMVGF
TRBV29-1	TRBJ2-5	TRBD2	many	TGCAGCGGAGCCGGGACTAGCGGCCAAGAGACCCAGTACTTC	CSGAGTSGQETQYF
TRBV4-2	TRBJ2-1	TRBD2	few	TGTGCCAGCAGCCCTTTGACTAGCGGGAGAGGTATGAATGAGCAGTTCTTC	CASSPLTSGRGMNEQFF
TRBV29-1	TRBJ2-2	.	few	TGCAGCGTTGAGGGACAAAAGAGGACCGGGGAGCTGTTTTTT	CSVEGQKRTGELFF
TRBV4-2	TRBJ2-7	.	few	TGTGCCAGCAGCCAAGCCCCGGACAGTTCCTCCTACGAGCAGTACTTC	CASSQAPDSSSYEQYF
TRBV7-2	TRBJ2-5	.	few	TGTGCCAGCAGCTTAGTAAAAGAGACCCAGTACTTC	CASSLVKETQYF
TRBV28	TRBJ2-4	TRBD1	few	TGTGCCAGCATACCAGGGGGCTCAGGGCAAAACATTCAGTACTTC	CASIPGGSGQNIQYF
TRBV18	TRBJ2-7	TRBD1	few	TGTGCCAGCTCACCACTTGGGACAGGGTCCGAGCAGTACTTC	CASSPLGTGSEQYF
TRBV2	TRBJ2-5	.	.	TGTGCCAGCGCCGAGTCGTACCAAGAGACCCAGTACTTC	CASAESYQETQYF
TRBV28	TRBJ2-5	.	.	TGTGCCAGCAAGGAAGGCGGTCAAGAGACCCAGTACTTC	CASKEGGQETQYF
TRBV2	TRBJ1-2	TRBD1	few	TGTGCCAGCGACAGGGGGAAGGGCTACACCTTC	CASDRGKGYTF
TRBV7-2	TRBJ2-3	.	few	TGTGCCAGCAGCTCGGACGCCGGGGGTTCAGATACGCAGTATTTT	CASSSDAGGSDTQYF
TRBV28	TRBJ1-2	TRBD1	few	TGTGCCAGCTACGAAGGGGACAGGTTTGGCTACACCTTC	CASYEGDRFGYTF
TRBV4-1	TRBJ1-2	TRBD1	.	TGCGCCAGCAGCCAAGATCGGACAGGGAGGGCTATCTATGGCTACACCTTC	CASSQDRTGRAIYGYTF
TRBV10-3	TRBJ2-4	TRBD2	few	TGTGCCATCAGCACTAGCGATGAAGGAGCCAAAAACATTCAGTACTTC	CAISTSDEGAKNIQYF
TRBV4-3	TRBJ2-7	TRBD1	few	TGCGCCAGCAGCCAAGATAATAGACCGGGACAGGTCCCCTACGAGCAGTACTTC	CASSQDNRPGQVPYEQYF
TRBV18	TRBJ1-1	.	few	TGTGCCAGCTCACCAATGGCAGACTTTGAAGCTTTCTTT	CASSPMADFEAFF
TRBV7-3	TRBJ2-1	TRBD1	few	TGTGCCAGCAGCTCGGGACAGGGTCGTGAGCAGTTCTTC	CASSSGQGREQFF
TRBV7-2	TRBJ2-1	TRBD2	.	TGTGCCAGCAGCCCTGAGCGGGAGGGGTTTGGAAATGAGCAGTTCTTC	CASSPEREGFGNEQFF
TRBV5-5	TRBJ1-1	.	.	TGTGCCAGCAGCTTGGGGGGGGGCACTGAAGCTTTCTTT	CASSLGGGTEAFF
TRBV7-9	TRBJ2-3	.	.	TGTGCCAGCAGCTTAGCGTCGCTTGCGGGTGTGCAGTATTTT	CASSLASLAGVQYF
TRBV4-1	TRBJ2-1	TRBD2	many	TGCGCCAGCAGCCAAGAGGGCGGGAGACTCTACAATGAGCAGTTCTTC	CASSQEGGRLYNEQFF